This T cell receptor beta chain was documented in a study of molecular identifiers for immune sequencing clone quantification. TCRdb used MiXCR to reprocess the PCR reads, holding one entry per CDR3 protein. The table records 460,000 or so distinct CDR3 sequences, about 22% of them present only once. This clonotype has only a few counts. In germline, CDR1 is SQVTM, CDR2 ANQGSEA. The CDR3 has 11 residues. The germline V and J ends were trimmed by 7 bases and 5 bases, with 11 bases remaining between them. Sample: naive CD8+ T cells from blood, with Jurkat cell RNA spiked in. Sample subset: FACS-sorted CD8+CD4-CCR7+CD45RA+ naive T cells. The chain employs TRBV29-1 and TRBJ1-2, with D unresolved. This clonotype was sampled from a human donor in good health. Some libraries in this study had Jurkat cell RNA spiked in. In nucleotides, the CDR3 is TGCAGCGCCCTGAGAGGGTATGGCTACACCTTC. This translates into CSALRGYGYTF. The full variable domain, its missing parts supplied by reference TRBV29-1 and TRBJ1-2, is SAVISQKPSRDICQRGTSLTIQCQVDSQVTMMFWYRQQPGQSLTLIATANQGSEATYESGFVIDKFPISRPNLTFSTLTVSNMSPEDSSIYLCSALRGYGYTFGSGTRLTVV.